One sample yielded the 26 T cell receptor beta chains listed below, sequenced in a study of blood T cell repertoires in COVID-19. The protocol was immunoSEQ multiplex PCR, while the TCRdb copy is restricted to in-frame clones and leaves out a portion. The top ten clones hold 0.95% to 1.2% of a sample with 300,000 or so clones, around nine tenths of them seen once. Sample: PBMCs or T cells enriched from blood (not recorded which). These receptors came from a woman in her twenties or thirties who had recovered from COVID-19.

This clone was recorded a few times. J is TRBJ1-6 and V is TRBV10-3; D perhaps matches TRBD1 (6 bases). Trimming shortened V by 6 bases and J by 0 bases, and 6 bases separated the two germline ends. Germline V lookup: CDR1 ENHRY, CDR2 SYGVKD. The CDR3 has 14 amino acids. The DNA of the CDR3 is TGTGCCATCAGGGACAGCTCCTATAATTCACCCCTCCACTTT. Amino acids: CAIRDSSYNSPLHF.

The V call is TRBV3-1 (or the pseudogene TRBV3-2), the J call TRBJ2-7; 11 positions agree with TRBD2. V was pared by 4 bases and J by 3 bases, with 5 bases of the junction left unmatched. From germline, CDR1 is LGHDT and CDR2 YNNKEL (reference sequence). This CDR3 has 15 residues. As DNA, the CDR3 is TGTGCCAGCAGCCGTGGGACTAGCGGAGTCTACGAGCAGTACTTC. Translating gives CASSRGTSGVYEQYF.

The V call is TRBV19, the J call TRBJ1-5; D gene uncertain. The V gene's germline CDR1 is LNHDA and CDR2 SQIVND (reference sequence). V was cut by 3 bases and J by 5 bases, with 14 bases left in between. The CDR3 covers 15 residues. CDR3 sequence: CASSIGGLDDQPQHF. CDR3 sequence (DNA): TGTGCCAGTAGTATTGGAGGGTTGGACGATCAGCCCCAGCATTTT.

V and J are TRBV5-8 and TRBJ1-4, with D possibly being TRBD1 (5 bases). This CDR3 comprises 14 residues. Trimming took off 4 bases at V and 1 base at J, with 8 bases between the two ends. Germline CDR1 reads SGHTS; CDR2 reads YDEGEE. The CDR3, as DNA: TGTGCCAGCAGCATTACAGGAACTAATGAAAAACTGTTTTTT. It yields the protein CASSITGTNEKLFF.

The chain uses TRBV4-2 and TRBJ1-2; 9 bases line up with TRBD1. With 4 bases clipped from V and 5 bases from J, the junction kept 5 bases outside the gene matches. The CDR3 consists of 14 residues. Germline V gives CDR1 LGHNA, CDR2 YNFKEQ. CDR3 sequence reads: CASSPGQGLYGYTF. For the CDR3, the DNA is TGTGCCAGCAGCCCGGGACAGGGCCTGTATGGCTACACCTTC.

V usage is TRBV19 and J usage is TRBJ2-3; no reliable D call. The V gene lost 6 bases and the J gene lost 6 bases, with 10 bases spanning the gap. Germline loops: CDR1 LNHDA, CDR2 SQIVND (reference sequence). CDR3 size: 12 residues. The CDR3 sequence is CASSSPPDTQYF. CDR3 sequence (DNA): TGTGCCAGTAGCTCCCCCCCCGATACGCAGTATTTT.

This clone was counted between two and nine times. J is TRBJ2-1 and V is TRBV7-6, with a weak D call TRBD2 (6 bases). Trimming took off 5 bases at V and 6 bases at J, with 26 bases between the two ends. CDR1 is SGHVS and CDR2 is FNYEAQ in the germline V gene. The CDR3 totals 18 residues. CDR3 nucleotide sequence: TGTGCCAGCAGCCCGGGAGCTCTAAGCGGGCTTACAATCAATGAGCAGTTCTTC. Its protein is CASSPGALSGLTINEQFF.

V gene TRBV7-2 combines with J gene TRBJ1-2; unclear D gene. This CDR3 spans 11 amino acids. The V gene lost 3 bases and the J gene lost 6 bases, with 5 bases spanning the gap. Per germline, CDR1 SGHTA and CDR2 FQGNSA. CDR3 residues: CASSFGHGYTF. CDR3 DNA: TGTGCCAGCAGCTTTGGCCATGGCTACACCTTC.

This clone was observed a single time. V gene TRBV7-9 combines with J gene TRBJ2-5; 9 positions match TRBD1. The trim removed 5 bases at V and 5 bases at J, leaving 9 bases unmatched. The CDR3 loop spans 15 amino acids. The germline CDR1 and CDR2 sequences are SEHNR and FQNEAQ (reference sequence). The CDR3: CASSLTGGAGETQYF. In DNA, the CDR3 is TGTGCCAGCAGCCTTACAGGGGGCGCGGGTGAGACCCAGTACTTC.

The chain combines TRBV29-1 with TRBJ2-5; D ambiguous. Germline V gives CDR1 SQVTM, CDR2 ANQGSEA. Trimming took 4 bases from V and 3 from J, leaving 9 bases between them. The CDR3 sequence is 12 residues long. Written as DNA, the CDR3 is TGCAGCGTTGGGCCCAGCGAAGAGACCCAGTACTTC. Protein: CSVGPSEETQYF.

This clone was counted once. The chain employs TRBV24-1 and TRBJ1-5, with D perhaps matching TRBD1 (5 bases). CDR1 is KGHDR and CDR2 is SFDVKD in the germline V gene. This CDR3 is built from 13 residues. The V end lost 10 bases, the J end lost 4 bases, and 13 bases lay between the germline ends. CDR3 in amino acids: CATGRGGNQPQHF. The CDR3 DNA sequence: TGTGCCACGGGGAGGGGAGGGAATCAGCCCCAGCATTTT.

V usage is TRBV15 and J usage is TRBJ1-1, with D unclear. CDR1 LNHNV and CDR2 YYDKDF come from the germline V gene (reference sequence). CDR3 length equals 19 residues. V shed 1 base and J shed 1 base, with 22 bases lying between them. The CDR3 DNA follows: TGTGCCACCAGCAGAGGGCGATTTACAAGACACCGGGGGAACACTGAAGCTTTCTTT. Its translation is CATSRGRFTRHRGNTEAFF.

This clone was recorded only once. This chain's CDR3 is CASSTRTGGDQPQHF. The CDR3 DNA is TGTGCCAGCAGCACGCGGACAGGGGGCGATCAGCCCCAGCATTTT. The V call is TRBV7-2, the J call TRBJ1-5, with TRBD1 identical over 11 bases. There are 15 residues in the CDR3. CDR1 and CDR2 (germline): SGHTA, FQGNSA. V dropped 5 bases and J dropped 5; count of bases not matched to a gene: 5.

The CDR3: CARSLVTGIRGRRTEAFF. The DNA for the CDR3 is TGTGCCAGAAGCTTAGTGACAGGGATTCGGGGGAGGAGGACTGAAGCTTTCTTT. The chain links TRBV7-5 to TRBJ1-1; the table's D call, TRBD1, has no DNA check behind it. TRBV7-5 constitutes a pseudogene. CDR3 size: 18 residues.

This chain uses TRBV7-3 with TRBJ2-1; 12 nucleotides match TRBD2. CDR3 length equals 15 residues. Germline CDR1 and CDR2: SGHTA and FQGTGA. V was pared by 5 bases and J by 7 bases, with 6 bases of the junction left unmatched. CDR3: CASSLLTSGRNEQFF. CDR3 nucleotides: TGTGCCAGCAGCCTCCTGACTAGCGGGAGAAATGAGCAGTTCTTC. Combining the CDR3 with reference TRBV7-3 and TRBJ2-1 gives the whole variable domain GAGVSQTPSNKVTEKGKYVELRCDPISGHTALYWYRQSLGQGPEFLIYFQGTGAADDSGLPNDRFFAVRPEGSVSTLKIQRTERGDSAVYLCASSLLTSGRNEQFFGPGTRLTVL.

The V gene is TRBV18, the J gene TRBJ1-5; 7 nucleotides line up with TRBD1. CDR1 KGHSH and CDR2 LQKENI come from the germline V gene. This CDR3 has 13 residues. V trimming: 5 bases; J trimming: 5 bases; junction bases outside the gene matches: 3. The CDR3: CASSDTGDQPQHF. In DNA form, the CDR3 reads TGTGCCAGCTCAGATACAGGGGATCAGCCCCAGCATTTT.

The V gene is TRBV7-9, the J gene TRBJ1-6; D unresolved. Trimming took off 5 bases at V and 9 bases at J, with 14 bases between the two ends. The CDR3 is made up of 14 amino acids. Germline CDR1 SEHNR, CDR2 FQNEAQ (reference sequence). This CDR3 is CASSLDILSSPLHF. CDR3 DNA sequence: TGTGCCAGCAGCCTCGACATATTAAGTTCACCCCTCCACTTT.

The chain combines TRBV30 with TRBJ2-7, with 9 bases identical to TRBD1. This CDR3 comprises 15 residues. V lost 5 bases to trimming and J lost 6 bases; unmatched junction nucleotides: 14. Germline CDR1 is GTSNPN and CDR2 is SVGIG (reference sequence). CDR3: CAWQDRDRDMGEQYF. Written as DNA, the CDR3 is TGTGCCTGGCAGGACCGGGACAGGGATATGGGCGAGCAGTACTTC.

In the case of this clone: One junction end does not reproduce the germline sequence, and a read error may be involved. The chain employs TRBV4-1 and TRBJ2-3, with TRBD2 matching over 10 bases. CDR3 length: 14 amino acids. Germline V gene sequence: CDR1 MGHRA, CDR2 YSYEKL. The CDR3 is CASRQREGSDTQYF. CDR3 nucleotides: TGCGCCAGCCGCCAGCGGGAGGGGTCAGATACGCAGTATTTT.

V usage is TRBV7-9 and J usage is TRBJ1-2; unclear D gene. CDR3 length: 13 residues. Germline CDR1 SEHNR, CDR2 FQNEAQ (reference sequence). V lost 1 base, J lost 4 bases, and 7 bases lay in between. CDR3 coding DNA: TGTGCCAGCAGCTTAGAGACTTCCTATGGCTACACCTTC. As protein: CASSLETSYGYTF. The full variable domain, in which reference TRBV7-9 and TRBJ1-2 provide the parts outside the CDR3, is DTGVSQNPRHKITKRGQNVTFRCDPISEHNRLYWYRQTLGQGPEFLTYFQNEAQLEKSRLLSDRFSAERPKGSFSTLEIQRTEQGDSAMYLCASSLETSYGYTFGSGTRLTVV.

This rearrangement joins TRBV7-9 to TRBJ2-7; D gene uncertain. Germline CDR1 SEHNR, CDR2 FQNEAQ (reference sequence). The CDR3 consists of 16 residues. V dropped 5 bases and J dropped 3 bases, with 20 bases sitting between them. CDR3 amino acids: CASSTLSPGPLYEQYF. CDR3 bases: TGTGCCAGCAGCACGCTGAGTCCGGGTCCCCTCTACGAGCAGTACTTC.

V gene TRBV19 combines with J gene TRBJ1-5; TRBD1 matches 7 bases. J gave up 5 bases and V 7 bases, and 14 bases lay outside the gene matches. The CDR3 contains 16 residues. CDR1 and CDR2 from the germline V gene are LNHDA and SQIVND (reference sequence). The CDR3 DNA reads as TGTGCCAGTACCCAGGGACAGTCGGGGCTCTATCAGCCCCAGCATTTT. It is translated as CASTQGQSGLYQPQHF.

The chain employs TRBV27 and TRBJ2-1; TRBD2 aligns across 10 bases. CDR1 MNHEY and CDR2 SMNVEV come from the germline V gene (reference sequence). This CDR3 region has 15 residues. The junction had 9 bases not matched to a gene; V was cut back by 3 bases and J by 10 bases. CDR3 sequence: CASSLVLAGRREQFF. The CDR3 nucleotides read TGTGCCAGCAGTTTGGTACTAGCGGGGAGGAGGGAGCAGTTCTTC.

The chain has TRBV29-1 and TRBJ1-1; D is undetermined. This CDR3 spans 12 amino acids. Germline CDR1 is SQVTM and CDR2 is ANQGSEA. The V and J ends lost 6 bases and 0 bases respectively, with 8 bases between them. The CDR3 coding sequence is TGCAGCGTGGCAGGATTGAACACTGAAGCTTTCTTT. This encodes CSVAGLNTEAFF.

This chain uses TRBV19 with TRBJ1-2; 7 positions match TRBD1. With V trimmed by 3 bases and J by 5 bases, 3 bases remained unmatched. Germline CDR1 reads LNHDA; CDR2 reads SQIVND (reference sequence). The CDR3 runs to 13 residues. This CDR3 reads CASSMKGAYGYTF. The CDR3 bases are TGTGCCAGTAGTATGAAGGGGGCGTATGGCTACACCTTC.

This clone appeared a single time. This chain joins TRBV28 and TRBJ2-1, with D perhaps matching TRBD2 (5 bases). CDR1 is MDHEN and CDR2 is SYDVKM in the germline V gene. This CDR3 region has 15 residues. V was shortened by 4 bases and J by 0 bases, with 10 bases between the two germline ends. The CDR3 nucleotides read TGTGCCAGCAGTTCTGAGGGTAGCTCCTACAATGAGCAGTTCTTC. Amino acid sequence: CASSSEGSSYNEQFF.